The entry below describes one TCR beta chain. Its antigen is not known. The data were obtained in a study of shared clonotypes between healthy human individuals. TCRdb's table, derived via immunoSEQ multiplex PCR, lists solely in-frame clones and lacks some. Of approximately 1.1 million clones listed, approximately 80% were seen once; the top ten hold approximately 0.56%. Study-level results: In general, naive subsets displayed greater estimated richness than memory subsets did. Naive CD4 clonotypes were shared across several donors at roughly 5%.

All of the donors resided in Nashville, Tennessee, and each was a Caucasian adult. The split of CD4+ cells yielded CD45RA+ naive and CD45RA-negative memory subsets. Germline CDR1 and CDR2: LGHNA and YSLEER. V lost 0 bases, J lost 4 bases, and 5 bases stayed unmatched. The CDR3 consists of 17 residues. The sequenced sample was memory CD4+ T cells from PBMCs. Subset defined: CD45RA-negative fraction. The sequence came from a man aged 18 to 30 in good health. Some clones in this sample may be carry-over from other donors' samples. The chain joins TRBV4-3 to TRBJ2-1; 11 bases fit TRBD2. CDR3 in DNA: TGCGCCAGCAGCCAAGAGTTTAGCGGGAGGGCGTACAATGAGCAGTTCTTC. This translates into CASSQEFSGRAYNEQFF.